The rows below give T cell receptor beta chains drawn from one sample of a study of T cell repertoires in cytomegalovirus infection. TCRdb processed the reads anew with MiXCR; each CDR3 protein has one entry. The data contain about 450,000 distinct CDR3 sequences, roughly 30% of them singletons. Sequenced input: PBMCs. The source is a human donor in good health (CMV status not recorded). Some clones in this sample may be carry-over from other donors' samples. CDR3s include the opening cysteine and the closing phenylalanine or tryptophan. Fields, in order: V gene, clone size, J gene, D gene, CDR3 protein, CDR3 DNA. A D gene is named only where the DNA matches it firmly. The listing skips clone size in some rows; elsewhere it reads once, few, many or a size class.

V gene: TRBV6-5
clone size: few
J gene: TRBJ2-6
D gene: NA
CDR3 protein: CASSYSSPYHTGPTHPSGANVLTF
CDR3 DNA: TGTGCCAGCAGTTACTCATCCCCTTATCACACGGGGCCGACCCATCCCTCTGGGGCCAACGTCCTGACTTTC

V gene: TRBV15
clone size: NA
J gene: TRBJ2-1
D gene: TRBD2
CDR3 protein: CATSRGWGGGAYNEQFF
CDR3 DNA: TGTGCCACCAGCAGAGGATGGGGCGGGGGGGCGTACAATGAGCAGTTCTTC

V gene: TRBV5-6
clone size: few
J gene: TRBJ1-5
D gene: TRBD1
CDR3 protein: CASSLNRGTGNQPQHF
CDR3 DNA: TGTGCCAGCAGCCTAAACAGGGGGACTGGCAATCAGCCCCAGCATTTT

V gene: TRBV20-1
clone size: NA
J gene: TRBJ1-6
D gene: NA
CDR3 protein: CSASFRGSYNSPLHF
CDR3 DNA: TGCAGTGCCTCCTTTAGGGGCTCCTATAATTCACCCCTCCACTTT

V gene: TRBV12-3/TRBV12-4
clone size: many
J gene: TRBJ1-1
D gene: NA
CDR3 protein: CASSLETSGEPEAFF
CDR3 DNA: TGTGCCAGCAGTTTAGAAACGTCTGGGGAGCCTGAAGCTTTCTTT

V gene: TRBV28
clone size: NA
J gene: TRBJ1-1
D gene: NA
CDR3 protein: CASSLSVESATEAFF
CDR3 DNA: TGTGCCAGCAGTTTATCCGTGGAGTCGGCCACTGAAGCTTTCTTT

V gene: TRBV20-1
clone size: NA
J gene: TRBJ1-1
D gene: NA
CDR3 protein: CSAPKGKVNTEAFF
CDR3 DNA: TGCAGTGCCCCAAAGGGAAAAGTGAACACTGAAGCTTTCTTT

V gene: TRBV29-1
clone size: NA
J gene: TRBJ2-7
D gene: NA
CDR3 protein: CSVVGRVAYEQYF
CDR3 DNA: TGCAGCGTTGTTGGCAGGGTGGCCTACGAGCAGTACTTC

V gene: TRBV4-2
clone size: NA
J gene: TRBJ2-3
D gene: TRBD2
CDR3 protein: CASSQESSGVGTDTQYF
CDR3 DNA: TGTGCCAGCAGCCAAGAGTCTAGCGGGGTGGGAACAGATACGCAGTATTTT

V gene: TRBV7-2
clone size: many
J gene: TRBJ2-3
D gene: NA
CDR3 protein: CASSLPGERYTSTDTQYF
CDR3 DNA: TGTGCCAGCAGCCTGCCGGGAGAGCGGTATACTAGCACAGATACGCAGTATTTT

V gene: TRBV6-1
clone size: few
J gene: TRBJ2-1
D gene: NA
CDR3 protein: CASTPETAASVSSSYNEQFF
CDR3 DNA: TGTGCCAGCACCCCCGAGACGGCGGCCAGTGTGTCGAGCTCCTACAATGAGCAGTTCTTC

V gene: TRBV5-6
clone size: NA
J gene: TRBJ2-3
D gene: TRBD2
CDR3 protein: CASSSSASGEDTQYF
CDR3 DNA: TGTGCCAGCAGCTCGAGTGCTAGCGGGGAGGATACGCAGTATTTT

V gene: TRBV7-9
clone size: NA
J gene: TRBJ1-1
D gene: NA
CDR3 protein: CASSSQGSWMNTEAFF
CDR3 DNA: TGTGCCAGCAGCTCCCAGGGATCTTGGATGAACACTGAAGCTTTCTTT

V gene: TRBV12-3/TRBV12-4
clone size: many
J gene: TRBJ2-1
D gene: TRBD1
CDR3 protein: CASSPRDRGMDEQFF
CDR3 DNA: TGTGCCAGCAGTCCGCGGGACAGGGGTATGGATGAGCAGTTCTTC

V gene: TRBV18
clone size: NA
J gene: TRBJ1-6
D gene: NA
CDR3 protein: CASSPQSNSPLHF
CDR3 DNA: TGTGCCAGCTCACCCCAATCAAATTCACCCCTCCACTTT